A selection of T cell receptor beta chains follows, all from one sample in a study of blood T cell repertoires in COVID-19. Assay: immunoSEQ multiplex PCR; the TCRdb copy retains only in-frame clones and omits some. This sample yields approximately 350,000 clones, of which 85% to 90% are seen a single time; under 6.5% belongs to the top ten. The specimen sequenced was peripheral blood. The receptors here all came from a woman between 50 and 59 years old with COVID-19, enrolled during active disease. CDR3s include the opening cysteine and the closing phenylalanine or tryptophan. D genes are given only for firm matches. Some rows mark clone size as missing; the rest say once, few, many or name a class of expanded clone.

>TRBV6-2/TRBV6-3|once|TRBD2|TRBJ2-3
CASSYRYREGPDTQYF
TGTGCCAGCAGTTACCGATACCGGGAGGGCCCTGATACGCAGTATTTT
>TRBV19|.|.|TRBJ1-5
CASSIDWVGGSTPQHF
TGTGCCAGTAGTATAGATTGGGTAGGCGGGAGCACGCCCCAGCATTTT
>TRBV7-9|.|TRBD1|TRBJ2-1
CASSLHGQGSRSFF
TGTGCCAGCAGCTTACATGGACAGGGCTCGAGGAGCTTCTTC
>TRBV7-9|.|TRBD2|TRBJ2-1
CASSFPPSGVSYNEQFF
TGTGCCAGCAGCTTCCCCCCTAGCGGGGTCTCCTACAATGAGCAGTTCTTC
>TRBV11-1|.|.|TRBJ1-4
CASSLRTATNEKLFF
TGTGCCAGCAGCTTAAGGACAGCAACTAATGAAAAACTGTTTTTT
>TRBV7-2|few|.|TRBJ1-4
CASSLEVQGKKLFF
TGTGCCAGCAGCTTAGAGGTCCAGGGTAAAAAACTGTTTTTT
>TRBV6-6|.|.|TRBJ1-2
CASSTDRFNGYTF
TGTGCCAGCAGTACTGACAGGTTTAATGGCTACACCTTC
>TRBV5-8|few|.|TRBJ1-5
CASSWGFGGRAQPQHF
TGTGCCAGCAGCTGGGGTTTCGGGGGGCGAGCTCAGCCCCAGCATTTT
>TRBV20-1|.|.|TRBJ2-7
CSASQRKGRTSYEQYF
TGCAGTGCTAGTCAGCGGAAAGGAAGAACGTCCTACGAGCAGTACTTC
>TRBV9|.|TRBD1|TRBJ1-1
CASSFRGLPGTEAFF
TGTGCCAGCAGCTTCAGGGGGCTTCCAGGCACTGAAGCTTTCTTT
>TRBV29-1|.|.|TRBJ1-1
CSVDKGRKDTEAFF
TGCAGCGTTGATAAGGGGCGTAAGGACACTGAAGCTTTCTTT
>TRBV3-1/TRBV3-2|.|TRBD2|TRBJ2-7
CASSPGEGLHEQYF
TGTGCCAGCAGCCCGGGGGAGGGCCTCCACGAGCAGTACTTC
>TRBV19|.|.|TRBJ2-3
CASRLVDTQYF
TGTGCCAGCCGACTAGTTGATACGCAGTATTTT
>TRBV4-2|.|.|TRBJ2-7
CASSQTVGARDEQYF
TGTGCCAGCAGCCAAACCGTGGGGGCAAGAGACGAGCAGTACTTC
>TRBV27|.|.|TRBJ1-2
CASSLSRPNYGYTF
TGTGCCAGCAGTTTATCGAGGCCTAACTATGGCTACACCTTC
>TRBV30|.|TRBD1|TRBJ1-1
CAWRRDRVDTEAFF
TGTGCCTGGAGACGGGACAGGGTGGACACTGAAGCTTTCTTT
>TRBV7-2|.|TRBD2|TRBJ2-3
CASSPGLAPDTQYF
TGTGCCAGCAGCCCGGGACTAGCTCCAGATACGCAGTATTTT
>TRBV18|.|.|TRBJ2-1
CASSLTVAVNEQFF
TGTGCCAGCTCACTTACGGTAGCAGTGAATGAGCAGTTCTTC
>TRBV5-6|.|TRBD2|TRBJ2-5
CASSVSGSRETQYF
TGTGCCAGCAGCGTTAGCGGGAGTCGAGAGACCCAGTACTTC
>TRBV30|.|TRBD1|TRBJ1-2
CAWSMIGTGVYGYTF
TGTGCCTGGAGTATGATCGGGACAGGGGTCTATGGCTACACCTTC
>TRBV6-5|once|TRBD2|TRBJ2-7
CASRTSGMYEQYF
TGTGCCAGCAGGACTAGCGGGATGTACGAGCAGTACTTC
>TRBV4-3|.|TRBD2|TRBJ2-7
CASSQETSGTYEQYF
TGCGCCAGCAGCCAAGAGACTAGCGGGACCTACGAGCAGTACTTC
>TRBV24-1|.|TRBD2|TRBJ2-5
CATSEAGTSGLGAETQYF
TGTGCCACCAGTGAGGCCGGGACTAGCGGATTGGGGGCAGAGACCCAGTACTTC
>TRBV7-2|.|TRBD2|TRBJ2-1
CASSLAVGSGPYNEQFF
TGTGCCAGCAGCTTAGCGGTTGGTAGCGGGCCCTACAATGAGCAGTTCTTC
>TRBV19|.|TRBD1|TRBJ1-5
CASSIRGQGISNQPQHF
TGTGCCAGTAGTATCAGGGGACAGGGCATTAGCAATCAGCCCCAGCATTTT
>TRBV19|.|TRBD1|TRBJ2-6
CATRDRSSGANVLTF
TGTGCCACCCGGGACAGAAGCTCTGGGGCCAACGTCCTGACTTTC
>TRBV29-1|.|TRBD1|TRBJ1-3
CSVGDNRGAGNTIYF
TGCAGCGTTGGGGACAACAGGGGAGCTGGAAACACCATATATTTT
>TRBV19|.|.|TRBJ1-1
CASIQGATFF
TGTGCCAGTATACAGGGAGCGACTTTCTTT
>TRBV11-3|.|.|TRBJ1-1
CASSLRGGTEAFF
TGTGCCAGCAGCTTACGAGGGGGCACTGAAGCTTTCTTT
>TRBV19|.|.|TRBJ2-1
CASSIDGRRSNEQFF
TGTGCCAGTAGTATAGACGGCAGGAGGAGCAATGAGCAGTTCTTC
>TRBV7-2|once|.|TRBJ2-3
CASSFNGGPGDTQYF
TGTGCCAGCAGCTTCAACGGGGGACCAGGGGATACGCAGTATTTT